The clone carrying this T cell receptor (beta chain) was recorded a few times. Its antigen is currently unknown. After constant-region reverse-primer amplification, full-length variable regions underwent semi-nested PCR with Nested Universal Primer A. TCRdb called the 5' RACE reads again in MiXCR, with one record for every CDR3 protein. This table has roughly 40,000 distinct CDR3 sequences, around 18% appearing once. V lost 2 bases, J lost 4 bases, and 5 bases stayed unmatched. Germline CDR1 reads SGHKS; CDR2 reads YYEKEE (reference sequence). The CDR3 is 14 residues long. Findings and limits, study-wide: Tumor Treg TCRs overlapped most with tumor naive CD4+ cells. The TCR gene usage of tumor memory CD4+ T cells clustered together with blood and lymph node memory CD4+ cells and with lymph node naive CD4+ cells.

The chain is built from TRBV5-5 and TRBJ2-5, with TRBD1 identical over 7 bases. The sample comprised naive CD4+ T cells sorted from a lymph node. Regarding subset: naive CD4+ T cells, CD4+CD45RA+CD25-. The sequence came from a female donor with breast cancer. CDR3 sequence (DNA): TGTGCCAGCAGCTTTGCAGGGGGTGTAGAGACCCAGTACTTC. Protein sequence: CASSFAGGVETQYF. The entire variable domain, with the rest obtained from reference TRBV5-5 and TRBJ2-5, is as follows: DAGVTQSPTHLIKTRGQQVTLRCSPISGHKSVSWYQQVLGQGPQFIFQYYEKEERGRGNFPDRFSARQFPNYSSELNVNALLLGDSALYLCASSFAGGVETQYFGPGTRLLVL.